The subject of this entry is one T cell receptor (beta chain). Its antigen remains unidentified. The study tagged each TCR cDNA molecule with a unique molecular identifier. TCRdb reprocessed the 5' RACE reads with MiXCR, giving one entry per CDR3 protein. In the table there are around 8,100 distinct CDR3 sequences, 4.5% to 6% of which are singletons. The CDR3 has 17 residues. V lost 2 bases and J lost 4; bases outside the gene matches: 11. Looked up from germline, CDR1 is MNHNS and CDR2 is SASEGT. This entry is derived from a study of spatial heterogeneity in lung cancer. The study's findings and limits: Within tumors, counts of expanded alpha and beta TCRs tracked tumor mutation counts.

As to time point: sample taken at primary tumor resection. Source: lung tumor tissue, taken at surgery. V is TRBV6-1 and J is TRBJ1-2, with 9 bases lining up with TRBD1. This sequence originates from a male donor with early-stage non-small cell lung cancer. In DNA, the CDR3 is TGTGCCAGCAGTGAAATCTGGGACAGGGCGCGATTCTATGGCTACACCTTC. The encoded protein is CASSEIWDRARFYGYTF.